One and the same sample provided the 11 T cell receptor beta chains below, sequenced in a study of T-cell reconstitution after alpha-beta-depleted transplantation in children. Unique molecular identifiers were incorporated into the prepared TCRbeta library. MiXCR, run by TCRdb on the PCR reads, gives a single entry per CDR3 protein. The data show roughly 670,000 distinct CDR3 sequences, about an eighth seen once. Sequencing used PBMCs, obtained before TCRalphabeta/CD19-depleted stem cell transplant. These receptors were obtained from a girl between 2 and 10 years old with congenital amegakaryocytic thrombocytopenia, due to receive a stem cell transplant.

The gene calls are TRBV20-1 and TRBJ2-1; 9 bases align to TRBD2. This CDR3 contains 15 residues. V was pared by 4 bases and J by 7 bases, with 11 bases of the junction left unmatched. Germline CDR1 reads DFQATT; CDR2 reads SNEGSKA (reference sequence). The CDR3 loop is CSATSGNPRGNEQFF. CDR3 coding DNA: TGCAGTGCTACTAGCGGGAACCCCCGAGGGAATGAGCAGTTCTTC.

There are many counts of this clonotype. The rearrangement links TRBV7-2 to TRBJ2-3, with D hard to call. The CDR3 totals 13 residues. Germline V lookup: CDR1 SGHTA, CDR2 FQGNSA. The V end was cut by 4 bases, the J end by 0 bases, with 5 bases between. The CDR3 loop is CASSWASTDTQYF. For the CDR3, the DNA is TGTGCCAGCAGCTGGGCTAGCACAGATACGCAGTATTTT.

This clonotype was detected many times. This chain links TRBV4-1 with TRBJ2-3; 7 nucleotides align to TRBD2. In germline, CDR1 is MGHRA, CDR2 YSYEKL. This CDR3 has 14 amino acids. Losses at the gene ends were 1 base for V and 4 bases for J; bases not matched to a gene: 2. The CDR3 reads CASSQVGGADTQYF. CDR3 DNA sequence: TGCGCCAGCAGCCAAGTGGGAGGGGCAGATACGCAGTATTTT.

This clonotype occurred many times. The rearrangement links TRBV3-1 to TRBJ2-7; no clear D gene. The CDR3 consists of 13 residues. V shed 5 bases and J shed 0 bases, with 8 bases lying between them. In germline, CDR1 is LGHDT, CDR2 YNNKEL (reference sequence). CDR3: CASSTRASYEQYF. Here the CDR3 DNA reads TGTGCCAGCAGCACCCGGGCCTCCTACGAGCAGTACTTC.

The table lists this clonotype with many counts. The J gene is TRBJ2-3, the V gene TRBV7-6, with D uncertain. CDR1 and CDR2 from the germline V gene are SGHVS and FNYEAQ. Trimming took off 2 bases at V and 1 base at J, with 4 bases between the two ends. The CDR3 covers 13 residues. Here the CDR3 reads CASSLTGTDTQYF. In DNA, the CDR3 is TGTGCCAGCAGCTTAACGGGCACAGATACGCAGTATTTT.

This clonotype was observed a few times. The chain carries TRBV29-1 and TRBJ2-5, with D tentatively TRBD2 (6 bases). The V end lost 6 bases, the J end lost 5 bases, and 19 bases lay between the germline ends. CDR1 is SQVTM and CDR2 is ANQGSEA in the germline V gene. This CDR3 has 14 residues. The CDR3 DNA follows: TGCAGCGTCGGCGCTACGGGAGATTTGGAGACCCAGTACTTC. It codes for CSVGATGDLETQYF.

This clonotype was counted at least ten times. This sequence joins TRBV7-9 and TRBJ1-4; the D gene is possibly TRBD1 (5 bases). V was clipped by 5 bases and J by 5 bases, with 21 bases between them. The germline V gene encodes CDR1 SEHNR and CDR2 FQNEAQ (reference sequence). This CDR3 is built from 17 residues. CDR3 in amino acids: CASSPYTGGKWNEKLFF. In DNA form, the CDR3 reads TGTGCCAGCAGCCCCTATACCGGGGGGAAGTGGAATGAAAAACTGTTTTTT.

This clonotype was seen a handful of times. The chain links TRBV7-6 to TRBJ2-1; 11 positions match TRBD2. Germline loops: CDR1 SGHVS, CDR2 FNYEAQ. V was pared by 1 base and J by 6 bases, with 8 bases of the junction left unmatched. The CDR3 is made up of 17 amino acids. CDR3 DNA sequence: TGTGCCAGCAGCTTAGGAGGTGACGGACTAGCGGGCAATGAGCAGTTCTTC. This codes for CASSLGGDGLAGNEQFF.

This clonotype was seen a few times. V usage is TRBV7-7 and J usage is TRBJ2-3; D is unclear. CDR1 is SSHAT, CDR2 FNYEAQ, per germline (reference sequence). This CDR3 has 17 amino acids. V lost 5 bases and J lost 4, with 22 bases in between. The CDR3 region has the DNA TGTGCCAGCAGCAACACCCGACCCCCCGAGTCGGCAGATACGCAGTATTTT. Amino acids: CASSNTRPPESADTQYF. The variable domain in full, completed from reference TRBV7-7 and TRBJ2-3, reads GAGVSQSPRYKVTKRGQDVTLRCDPISSHATLYWYQQALGQGPEFLTYFNYEAQPDKSGLPSDRFSAERPEGSISTLTIQRTEQRDSAMYRCASSNTRPPESADTQYFGPGTRLTVL.

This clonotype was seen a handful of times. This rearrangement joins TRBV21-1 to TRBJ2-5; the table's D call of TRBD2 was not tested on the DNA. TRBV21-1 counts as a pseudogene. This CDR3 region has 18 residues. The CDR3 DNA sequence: TGTGCCAGCAGCAAAGGAGGACACGAGGGACCAACCCAAGAGACCCAGTACTTC. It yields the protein CASSKGGHEGPTQETQYF.

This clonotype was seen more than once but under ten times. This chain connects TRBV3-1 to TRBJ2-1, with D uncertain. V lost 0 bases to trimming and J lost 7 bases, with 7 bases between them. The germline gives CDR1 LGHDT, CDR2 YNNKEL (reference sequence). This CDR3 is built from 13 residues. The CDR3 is CASSQERDNEQFF. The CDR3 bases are TGTGCCAGCAGCCAAGAGCGCGATAATGAGCAGTTCTTC.